This T cell receptor (beta chain) was observed in a study of shared clonotypes between healthy human individuals. Comment on this clone: Other DNA sequences in the same sample also yield this CDR3.

Germline V CDR1 and CDR2: MNHEY, SMNVEV (reference sequence). V lost 2 bases and J lost 4, with 9 bases in between. This CDR3 has 13 residues. TCRdb's table, derived via immunoSEQ multiplex PCR, lists solely in-frame clones and lacks some. This sample carries around 2,000,000 clones, approximately 94% of them seen once, and the ten largest clones take roughly 1%. CD45RO-negative cells were positively selected for CCR7, leaving out terminally differentiated effector memory CD45RA+ cells. The source of this sequence is a man between 18 and 29 years old in good health. Sequences were obtained from naive CD8+ T cells sorted from blood. The rearrangement joins TRBV27 to TRBJ2-7; no clear D. CDR3 sequence reads: CASSLIGRYEQYF. The DNA for the CDR3 is TGTGCCAGCAGTTTAATAGGGCGGTACGAGCAGTACTTC.